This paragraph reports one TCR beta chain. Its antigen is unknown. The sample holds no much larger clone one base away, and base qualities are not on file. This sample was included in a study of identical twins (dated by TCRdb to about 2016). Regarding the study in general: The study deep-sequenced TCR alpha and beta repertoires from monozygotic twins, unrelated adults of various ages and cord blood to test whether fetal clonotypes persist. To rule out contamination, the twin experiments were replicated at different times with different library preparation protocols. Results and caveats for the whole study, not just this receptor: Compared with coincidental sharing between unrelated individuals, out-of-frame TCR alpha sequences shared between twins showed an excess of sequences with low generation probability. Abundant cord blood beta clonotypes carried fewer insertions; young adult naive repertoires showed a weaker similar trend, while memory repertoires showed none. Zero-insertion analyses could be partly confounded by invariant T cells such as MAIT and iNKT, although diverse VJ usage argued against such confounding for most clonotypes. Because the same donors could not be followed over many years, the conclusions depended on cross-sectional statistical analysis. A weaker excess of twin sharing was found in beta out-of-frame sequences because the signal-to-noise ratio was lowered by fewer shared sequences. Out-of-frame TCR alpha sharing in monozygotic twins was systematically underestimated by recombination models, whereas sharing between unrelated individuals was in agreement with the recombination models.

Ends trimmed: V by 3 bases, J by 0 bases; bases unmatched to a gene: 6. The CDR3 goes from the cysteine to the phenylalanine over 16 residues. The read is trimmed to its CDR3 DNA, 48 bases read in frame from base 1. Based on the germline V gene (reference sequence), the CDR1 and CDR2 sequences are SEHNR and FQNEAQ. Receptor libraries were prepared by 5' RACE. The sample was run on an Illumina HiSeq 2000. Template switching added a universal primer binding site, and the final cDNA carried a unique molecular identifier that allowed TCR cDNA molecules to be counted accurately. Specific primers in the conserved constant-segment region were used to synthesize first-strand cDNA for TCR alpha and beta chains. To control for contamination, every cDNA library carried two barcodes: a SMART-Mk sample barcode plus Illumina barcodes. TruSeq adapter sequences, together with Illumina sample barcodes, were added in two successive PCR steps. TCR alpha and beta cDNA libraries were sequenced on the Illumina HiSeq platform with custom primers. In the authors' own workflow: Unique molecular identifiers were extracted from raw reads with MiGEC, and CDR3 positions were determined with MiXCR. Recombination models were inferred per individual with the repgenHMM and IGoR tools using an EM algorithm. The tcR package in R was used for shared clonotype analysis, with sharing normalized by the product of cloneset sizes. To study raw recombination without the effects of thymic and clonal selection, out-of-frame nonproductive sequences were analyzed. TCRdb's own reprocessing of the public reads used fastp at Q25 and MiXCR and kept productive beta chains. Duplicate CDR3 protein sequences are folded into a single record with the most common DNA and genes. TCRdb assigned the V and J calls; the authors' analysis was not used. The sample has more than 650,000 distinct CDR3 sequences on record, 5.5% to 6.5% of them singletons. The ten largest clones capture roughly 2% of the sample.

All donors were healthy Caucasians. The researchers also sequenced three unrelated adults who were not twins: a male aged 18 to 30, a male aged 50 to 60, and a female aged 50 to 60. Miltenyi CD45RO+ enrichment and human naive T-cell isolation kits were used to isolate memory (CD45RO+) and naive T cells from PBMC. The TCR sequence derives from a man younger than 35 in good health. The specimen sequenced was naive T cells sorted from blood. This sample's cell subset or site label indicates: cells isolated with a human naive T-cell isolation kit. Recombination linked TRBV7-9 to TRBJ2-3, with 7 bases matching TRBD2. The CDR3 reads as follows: CASSFSAGYSTDTQYF. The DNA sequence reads TGTGCCAGCAGCTTCTCAGCGGGATATAGCACAGATACGCAGTATTTT.